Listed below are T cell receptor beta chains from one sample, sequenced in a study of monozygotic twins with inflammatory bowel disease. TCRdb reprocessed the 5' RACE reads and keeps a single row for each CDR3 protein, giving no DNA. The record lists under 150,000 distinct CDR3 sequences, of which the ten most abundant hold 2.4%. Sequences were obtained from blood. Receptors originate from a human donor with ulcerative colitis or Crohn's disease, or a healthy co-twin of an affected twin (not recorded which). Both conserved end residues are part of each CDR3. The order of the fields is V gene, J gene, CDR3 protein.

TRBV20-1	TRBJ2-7	CSAREGGSSYEQYF
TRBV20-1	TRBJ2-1	CSARDATGTTYNEQFF
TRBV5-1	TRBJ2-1	CASSLGVYNEQFF
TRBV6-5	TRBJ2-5	CASSYSSGRSETQYF
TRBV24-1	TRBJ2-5	CATSDSGQYQETQYF
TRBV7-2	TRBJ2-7	CASSFRGGDITYEQYF
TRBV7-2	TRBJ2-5	CASSSERRMAIQETQYF
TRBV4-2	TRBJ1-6	CASSQRTAGALNSPLHF
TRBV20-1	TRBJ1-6	CSAQVARGARSPLHF
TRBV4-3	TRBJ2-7	CASSQDGIPLYEQYF
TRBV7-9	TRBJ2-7	CASSLRGNRDRGLEQYF
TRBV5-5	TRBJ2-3	CASSLQALADTQYF
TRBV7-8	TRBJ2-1	CASSLGPEIGYEQFF
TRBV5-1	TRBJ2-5	CASSGTRLKETQYF
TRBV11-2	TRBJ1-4	CASSMGQLGTNEKLFF
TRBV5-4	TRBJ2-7	CASSEIGGYEQYF
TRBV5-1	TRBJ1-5	CASSGTQGQNQPQHF
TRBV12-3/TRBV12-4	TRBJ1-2	CASSRTGVNYGYTF
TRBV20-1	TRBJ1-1	CSARGQALRNTEAFF
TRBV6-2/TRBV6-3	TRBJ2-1	CASSPDVNAYNEQFF
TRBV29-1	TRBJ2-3	CSVGTSGGASDTQYF
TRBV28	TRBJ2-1	CASSLWGQGPYNEQFF
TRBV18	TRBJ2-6	CASSRQGSVANVLTF
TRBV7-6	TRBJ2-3	CASSLLGSYTQYF
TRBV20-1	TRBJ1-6	CSAIPQGGGNSPLHF
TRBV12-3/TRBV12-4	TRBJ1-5	CASSRGSNQPQHF
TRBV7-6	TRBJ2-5	CASSLVLLRETQYF
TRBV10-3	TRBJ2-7	CAISPDTTYEQYF
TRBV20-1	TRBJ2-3	CSASVLAGSTDTQYF
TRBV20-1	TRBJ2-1	CSSRPGLAGAAPRNEQFF
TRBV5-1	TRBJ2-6	CASSNGQGASWGANVLTF
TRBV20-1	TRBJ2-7	CSARDTGIPSYEQYF
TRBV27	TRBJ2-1	CASSTLGDRANEQFF
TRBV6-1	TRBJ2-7	CASRGIPWTYEQYF
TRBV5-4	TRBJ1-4	CASSRQDINEKLFF
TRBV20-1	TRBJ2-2	CSARELAENTGELFF
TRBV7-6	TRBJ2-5	CASSHTWETQYF
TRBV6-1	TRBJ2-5	CASSGRGHEETQYF
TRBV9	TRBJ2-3	CASSPRTSGGPGDTQYF
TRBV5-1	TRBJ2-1	CASSLSSGGNEQFF
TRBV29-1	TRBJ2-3	CSVGYLASSTDTQYF
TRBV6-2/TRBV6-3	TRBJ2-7	CASSYDRHPYEQYF